This is a list of T cell receptor beta chains from one sample in a study of T cells in Graves' hyperthyroidism and ophthalmopathy. TCRdb independently ran MiXCR on the multiplex PCR reads; one entry per CDR3 protein. The profile shows about 420,000 distinct CDR3 sequences, roughly 13% of them singletons. Material: blood. These receptors originate from a woman aged 18-29 years with Graves' hyperthyroidism. Both conserved end residues are part of each CDR3. The D gene is left open where the match is weak. Clone size is shown for a subset of rows, as once, few, many or a class of expanded clone.

J gene	V gene	D gene	clone size	CDR3 DNA	CDR3 protein
TRBJ2-6	TRBV6-5	NA	NA	TGTGCCAGCAGTCACCTAGGGGGGGCTGGGGCCAACGTCCTGACTTTC	CASSHLGGAGANVLTF
TRBJ1-6	TRBV4-3	TRBD1	many	TGCGCCAGCAGCCAAGACCCCCCAGGGGGCTGGGATTCACCCCTCCACTTT	CASSQDPPGGWDSPLHF
TRBJ2-5	TRBV12-3/TRBV12-4	NA	many	TGTGCCAGCAGTTGGACTACCCATGGGGAGGAGACCCAGTACTTC	CASSWTTHGEETQYF
TRBJ2-5	TRBV4-3	TRBD2	many	TGCGCCAGCAGCAAGGAGGCTAGCGGGAGAGGGGGAGAGACCCAGTACTTC	CASSKEASGRGGETQYF
TRBJ2-5	TRBV11-2	NA	NA	TGTGCCAGCAGCGAAGGCCTGGTAGCGTTAGAGACCCAGTACTTC	CASSEGLVALETQYF
TRBJ1-1	TRBV20-1	TRBD1	many	TGCAGTGCTTGGGACAGGGACCTAAACACTGAAGCTTTCTTT	CSAWDRDLNTEAFF
TRBJ2-1	TRBV27	NA	NA	TGTGCCAGCGGCGGGCTACTCGATGAGCAGTTCTTC	CASGGLLDEQFF
TRBJ1-4	TRBV2	NA	NA	TGTGCCAGCAGGTCCCCAACTAATGAAAAACTGTTTTTT	CASRSPTNEKLFF
TRBJ1-1	TRBV7-2	NA	many	TGTGCCAGCAGCTTAGGGGCTCACACTGAAGCTTTCTTT	CASSLGAHTEAFF
TRBJ2-2	TRBV11-2	NA	many	TGTGCCAGCAGCTTTAATCGGGGAGACACCGGGGAGCTGTTTTTT	CASSFNRGDTGELFF
TRBJ2-1	TRBV12-3/TRBV12-4	TRBD1	many	TGTGCCAGCAGCCCCTTGCGGGACAGGCCCGCCGCTTACAATGGGCAGTTCTTC	CASSPLRDRPAAYNGQFF
TRBJ2-1	TRBV19	NA	NA	TGTGCCAGTAGTACGACCGGGTTCTACAATGAGCAGTTCTTC	CASSTTGFYNEQFF
TRBJ1-6	TRBV30	NA	many	TGTGCCTGGAGTGTACGTGATTTCTCCTATAATTCACCCCTCCACTTT	CAWSVRDFSYNSPLHF
TRBJ2-2	TRBV6-2/TRBV6-3	NA	NA	TGTGCCAGCAGTTACAACATACCTACCGGGGAGCTGTTTTTT	CASSYNIPTGELFF
TRBJ2-7	TRBV10-3	TRBD2	many	TGTGCCATCAGTGAGAGGGGAGGGTACGAGCAGTACTTC	CAISERGGYEQYF
TRBJ2-7	TRBV7-8	TRBD2	many	TGTGCCAGCAGCTTTCGACTAGCGGGAGGGCTAGGATCCTACGAGCAGTACTTC	CASSFRLAGGLGSYEQYF
TRBJ2-1	TRBV7-3	TRBD2	NA	TGTGCCAGCAGCCCGACTAGCGGGAGCATCGATGAGCAGTTCTTC	CASSPTSGSIDEQFF
TRBJ2-1	TRBV20-1	NA	many	TGCAGTGCTATAGCAAATGAGCAGTTCTTC	CSAIANEQFF
TRBJ1-2	TRBV11-1	NA	few	TGTGCCAGCAGCTCTAATCGGGGAAGCTATGGCTACACCTTC	CASSSNRGSYGYTF
TRBJ2-7	TRBV2	NA	NA	TGTGCCAGCAAATTTTCTGGACAGATTTTATTCGAGCAGTACTTC	CASKFSGQILFEQYF
TRBJ1-1	TRBV29-1	NA	many	TGCAGCGTCCATCCCACTGAAGCTTTCTTT	CSVHPTEAFF
TRBJ2-7	TRBV30	TRBD2	NA	TGTGCCTGGGCGGGACTAGCGGGAGTTCACGCTGTTTACGAGCAGTACTTC	CAWAGLAGVHAVYEQYF
TRBJ1-1	TRBV6-1	TRBD1	few	TGTGCCAGCGTCGGATTCGGACAGGGCGCTGAAGCTTTCTTT	CASVGFGQGAEAFF
TRBJ2-3	TRBV20-1	NA	NA	TGCAGTGCTAGAGATGATGGCCGCACAGATACGCAGTATTTT	CSARDDGRTDTQYF
TRBJ2-1	TRBV6-1	TRBD2	many	TGTGCCAGCAGCCATGATGTAGCGGGAGTACCCTACAATGAGCAGTTCTTC	CASSHDVAGVPYNEQFF
TRBJ2-5	TRBV6-1	TRBD2	few	TGTGCCAGCAGTGCACTAGCGGGAGATGTGGAGACCCAGTACTTC	CASSALAGDVETQYF
TRBJ1-6	TRBV2	NA	many	TGTGCCAGCATTGCGGGCGGGAATTCACCCCTCCACTTT	CASIAGGNSPLHF
TRBJ2-1	TRBV6-2/TRBV6-3	TRBD2	many	TGTGCCAGCCATCGCGGGAGGGCTCGGGAGCAGTTCTTC	CASHRGRAREQFF
TRBJ2-2	TRBV3-1	NA	NA	TGTGCCAGCAGCCAAGATCTACGCGAGACCGGGGAGCTGTTTTTT	CASSQDLRETGELFF
TRBJ1-2	TRBV5-5	NA	NA	TGTGCCAGCAGCTTCGATGGGACATACTATGGCTACACCTTC	CASSFDGTYYGYTF
TRBJ2-7	TRBV28	NA	few	TGTGCCAGCAGTTTATGGACAGCTAGCTCCTACGAGCAGTACTTC	CASSLWTASSYEQYF
TRBJ1-2	TRBV5-6	NA	few	TGTGCCAGCAGCTTGGTTCGGGAACCCTATGGCTACACCTTC	CASSLVREPYGYTF
TRBJ2-2	TRBV6-7	TRBD1	NA	TGTGCCAGCAGCCCCGACAGGGGATACACCGGGGAGCTGTTTTTT	CASSPDRGYTGELFF
TRBJ1-5	TRBV28	TRBD1	many	TGTGCCAGCAGTGAGTGGCAGGGGGCAAGTCAGCCCCAGCATTTT	CASSEWQGASQPQHF
TRBJ1-2	TRBV9	NA	NA	TGTGCCAGCAGCCCCTCCGGGACGTCCTATGGCTACACCTTC	CASSPSGTSYGYTF